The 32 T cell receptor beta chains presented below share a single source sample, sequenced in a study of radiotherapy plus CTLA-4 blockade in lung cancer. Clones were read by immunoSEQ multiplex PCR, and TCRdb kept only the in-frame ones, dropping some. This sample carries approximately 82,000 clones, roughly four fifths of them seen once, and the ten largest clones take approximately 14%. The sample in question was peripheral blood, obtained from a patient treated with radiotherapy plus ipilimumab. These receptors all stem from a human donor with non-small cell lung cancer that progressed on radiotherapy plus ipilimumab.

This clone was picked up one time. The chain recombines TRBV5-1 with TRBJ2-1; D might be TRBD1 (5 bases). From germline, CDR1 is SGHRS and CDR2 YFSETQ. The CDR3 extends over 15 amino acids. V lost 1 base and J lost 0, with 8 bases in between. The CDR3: CASSLTGSSYNEQFF. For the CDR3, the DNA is TGCGCCAGCAGCTTGACAGGTAGCTCCTACAATGAGCAGTTCTTC.

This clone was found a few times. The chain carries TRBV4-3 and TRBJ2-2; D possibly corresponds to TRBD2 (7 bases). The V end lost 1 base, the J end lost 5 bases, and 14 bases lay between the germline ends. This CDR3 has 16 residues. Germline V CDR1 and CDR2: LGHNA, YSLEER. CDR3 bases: TGCGCCAGCAGCCAAGCTGGGGGGGCCGCGACCGGGGAGCTGTTTTTT. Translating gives CASSQAGGAATGELFF.

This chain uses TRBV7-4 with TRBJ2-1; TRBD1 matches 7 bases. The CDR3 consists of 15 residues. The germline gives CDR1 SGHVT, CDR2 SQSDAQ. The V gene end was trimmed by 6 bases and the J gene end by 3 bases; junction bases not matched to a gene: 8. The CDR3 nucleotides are TGTGCCAGCAGTTGGATCCGGGACAGCTACAATGAGCAGTTCTTC. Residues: CASSWIRDSYNEQFF.

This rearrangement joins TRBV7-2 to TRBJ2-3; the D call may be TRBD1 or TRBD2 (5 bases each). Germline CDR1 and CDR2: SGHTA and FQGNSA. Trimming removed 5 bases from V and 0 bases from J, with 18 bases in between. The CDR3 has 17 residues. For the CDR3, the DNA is TGTGCCAGCAGCCCTAGACGTGGGGGACCCAGCACAGATACGCAGTATTTT. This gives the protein CASSPRRGGPSTDTQYF.

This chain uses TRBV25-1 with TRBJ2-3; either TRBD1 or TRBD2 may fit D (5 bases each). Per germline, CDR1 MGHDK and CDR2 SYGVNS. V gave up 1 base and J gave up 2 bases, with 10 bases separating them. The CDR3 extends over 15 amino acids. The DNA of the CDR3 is TGTGCCAGCAGTGAATGGGGGACGCTCACAGATACGCAGTATTTT. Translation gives CASSEWGTLTDTQYF.

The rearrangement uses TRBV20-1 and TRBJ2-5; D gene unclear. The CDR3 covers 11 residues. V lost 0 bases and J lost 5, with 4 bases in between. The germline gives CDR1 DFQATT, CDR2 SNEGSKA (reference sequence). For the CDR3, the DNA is TGCAGTGCTAGAGATAGGGAGACCCAGTACTTC. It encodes CSARDRETQYF.

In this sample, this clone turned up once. CDR3 sequence reads: CASSQGQGSGNTIYF. CDR3 DNA sequence: TGCGCCAGCAGCCAAGGACAGGGCTCTGGAAACACCATATATTTT. V gene TRBV5-1 combines with J gene TRBJ1-3; 8 nucleotides match TRBD1. Germline loops: CDR1 SGHRS, CDR2 YFSETQ. The CDR3 loop spans 15 amino acids. After removal of 4 bases from V and 0 bases from J, the junction contained 3 bases not matched to a gene.

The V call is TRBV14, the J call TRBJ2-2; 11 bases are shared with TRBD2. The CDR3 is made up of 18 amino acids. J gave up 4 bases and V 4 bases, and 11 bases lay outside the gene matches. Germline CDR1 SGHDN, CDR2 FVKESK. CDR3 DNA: TGTGCCAGCAGCCCAGTAGCGGGAGGGCCCTGGGCCACCGGGGAGCTGTTTTTT. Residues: CASSPVAGGPWATGELFF.

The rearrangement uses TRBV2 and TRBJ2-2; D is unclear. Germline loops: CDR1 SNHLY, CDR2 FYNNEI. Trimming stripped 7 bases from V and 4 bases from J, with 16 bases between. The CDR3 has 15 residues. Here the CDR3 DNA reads TGTGCCAGCATTGGGTCCAGGATGATCACCGGGGAGCTGTTTTTT. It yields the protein CASIGSRMITGELFF.

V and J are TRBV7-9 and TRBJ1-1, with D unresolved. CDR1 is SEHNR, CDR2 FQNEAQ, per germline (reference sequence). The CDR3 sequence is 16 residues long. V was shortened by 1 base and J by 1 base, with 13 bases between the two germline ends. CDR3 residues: CASSLVYGPRNTEAFF. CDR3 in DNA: TGTGCCAGCAGCTTAGTTTACGGGCCCCGGAACACTGAAGCTTTCTTT.

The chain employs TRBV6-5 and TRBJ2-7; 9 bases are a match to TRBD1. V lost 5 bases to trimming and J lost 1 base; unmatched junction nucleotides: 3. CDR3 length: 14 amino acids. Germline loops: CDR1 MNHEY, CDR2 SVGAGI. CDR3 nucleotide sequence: TGTGCCAGCAGTGGGGACAGGGTTTCCTACGAGCAGTACTTC. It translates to CASSGDRVSYEQYF.

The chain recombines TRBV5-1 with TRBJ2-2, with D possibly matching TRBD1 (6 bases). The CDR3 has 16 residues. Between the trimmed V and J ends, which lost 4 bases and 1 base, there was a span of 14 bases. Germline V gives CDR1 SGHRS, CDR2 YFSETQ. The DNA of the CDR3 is TGCGCCAGCAGCCTCCGGGACATACAGAACACCGGGGAGCTGTTTTTT. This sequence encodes CASSLRDIQNTGELFF.

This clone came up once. The chain's CDR3 is CASSLRTGGATGELFF. CDR3 bases: TGCGCCAGCAGCTTGAGGACAGGGGGCGCCACCGGGGAGCTGTTTTTT. The rearrangement uses TRBV5-1 and TRBJ2-2, with TRBD1 identical over 11 bases. The length of the CDR3 is 16 residues. V was clipped by 1 base and J by 4 bases; unmatched bases: 3. The germline gives CDR1 SGHRS, CDR2 YFSETQ.

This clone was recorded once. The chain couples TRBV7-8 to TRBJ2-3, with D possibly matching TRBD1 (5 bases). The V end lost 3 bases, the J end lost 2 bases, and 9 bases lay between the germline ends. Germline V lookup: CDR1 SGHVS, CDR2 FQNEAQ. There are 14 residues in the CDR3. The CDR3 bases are TGTGCCAGCAGCTTCCAGGGCGTCACAGATACGCAGTATTTT. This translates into CASSFQGVTDTQYF.

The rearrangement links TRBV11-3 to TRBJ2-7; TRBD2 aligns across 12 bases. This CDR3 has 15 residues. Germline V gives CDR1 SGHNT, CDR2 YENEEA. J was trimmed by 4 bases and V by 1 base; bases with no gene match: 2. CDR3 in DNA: TGTGCCAGCAGCTTAGGGACTAGCGGGGATTACGAGCAGTACTTC. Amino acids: CASSLGTSGDYEQYF.

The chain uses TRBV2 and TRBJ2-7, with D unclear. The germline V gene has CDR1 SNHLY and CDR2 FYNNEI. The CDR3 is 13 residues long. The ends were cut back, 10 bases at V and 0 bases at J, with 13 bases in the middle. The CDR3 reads CANAPSASYEQYF. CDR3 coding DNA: TGTGCCAATGCCCCATCTGCCTCCTACGAGCAGTACTTC.

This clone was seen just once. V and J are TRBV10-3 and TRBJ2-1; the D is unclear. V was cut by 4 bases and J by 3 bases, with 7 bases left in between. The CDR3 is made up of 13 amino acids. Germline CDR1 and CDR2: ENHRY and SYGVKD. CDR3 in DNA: TGTGCCATCAGTGCCCCAGGCTACAATGAGCAGTTCTTC. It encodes CAISAPGYNEQFF.

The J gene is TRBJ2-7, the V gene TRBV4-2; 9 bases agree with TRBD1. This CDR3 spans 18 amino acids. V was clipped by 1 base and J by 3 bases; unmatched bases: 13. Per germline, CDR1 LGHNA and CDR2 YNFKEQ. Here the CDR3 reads CASSQGPPGTGFIYEQYF. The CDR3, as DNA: TGTGCCAGCAGCCAAGGACCCCCCGGGACAGGGTTTATCTACGAGCAGTACTTC.

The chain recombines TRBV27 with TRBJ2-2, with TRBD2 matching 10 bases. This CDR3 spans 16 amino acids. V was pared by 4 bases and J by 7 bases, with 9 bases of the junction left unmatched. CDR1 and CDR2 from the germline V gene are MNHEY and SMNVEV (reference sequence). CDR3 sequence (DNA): TGTGCCAGCAGTTCCCTTTCTAGCGGGAGCGTCGGGGAGCTGTTTTTT. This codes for CASSSLSSGSVGELFF.

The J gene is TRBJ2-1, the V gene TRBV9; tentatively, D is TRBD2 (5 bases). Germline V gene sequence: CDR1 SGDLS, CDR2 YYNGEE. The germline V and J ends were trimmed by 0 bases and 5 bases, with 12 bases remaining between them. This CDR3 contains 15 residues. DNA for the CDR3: TGTGCCAGCAGCGTAGCCCCCGGCGGGCACAATGAGCAGTTCTTC. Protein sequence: CASSVAPGGHNEQFF. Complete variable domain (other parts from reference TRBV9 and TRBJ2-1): DSGVTQTPKHLITATGQRVTLRCSPRSGDLSVYWYQQSLDQGLQFLIQYYNGEERAKGNILERFSAQQFPDLHSELNLSSLELGDSALYFCASSVAPGGHNEQFFGPGTRLTVL.

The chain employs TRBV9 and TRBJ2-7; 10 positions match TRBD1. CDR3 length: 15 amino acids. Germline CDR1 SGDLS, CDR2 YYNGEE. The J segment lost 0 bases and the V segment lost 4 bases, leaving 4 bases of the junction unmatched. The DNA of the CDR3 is TGTGCCAGCAGCCTAGGACAGGGGGGCTCCTACGAGCAGTACTTC. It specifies CASSLGQGGSYEQYF.

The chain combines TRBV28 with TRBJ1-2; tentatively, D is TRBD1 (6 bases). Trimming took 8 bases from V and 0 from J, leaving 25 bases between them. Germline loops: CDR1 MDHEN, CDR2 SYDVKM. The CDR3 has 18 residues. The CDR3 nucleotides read TGTGCCAGCGAGGTAAGGGGGGCCAGAGATCCCTCTAACTATGGCTACACCTTC. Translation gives CASEVRGARDPSNYGYTF.

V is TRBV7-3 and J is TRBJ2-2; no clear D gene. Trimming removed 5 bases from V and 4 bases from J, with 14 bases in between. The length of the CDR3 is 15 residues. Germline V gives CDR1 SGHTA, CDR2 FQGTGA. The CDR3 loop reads CASSPGGLSTGELFF. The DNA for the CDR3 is TGTGCCAGCAGCCCGGGTGGATTGAGCACCGGGGAGCTGTTTTTT.

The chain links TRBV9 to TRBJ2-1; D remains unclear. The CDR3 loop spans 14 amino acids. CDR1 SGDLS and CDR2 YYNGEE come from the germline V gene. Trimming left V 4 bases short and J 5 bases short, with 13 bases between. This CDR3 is CASSPLPANNEQFF. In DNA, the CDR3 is TGTGCCAGCAGCCCCCTTCCAGCGAACAATGAGCAGTTCTTC.

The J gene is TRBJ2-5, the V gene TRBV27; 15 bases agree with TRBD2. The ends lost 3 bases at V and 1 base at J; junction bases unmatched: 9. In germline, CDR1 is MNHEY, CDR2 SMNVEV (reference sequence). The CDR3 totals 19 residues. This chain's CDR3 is CASSFKPGTSGRFQETQYF. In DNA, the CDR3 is TGTGCCAGCAGTTTCAAACCCGGGACTAGCGGGAGGTTCCAAGAGACCCAGTACTTC.

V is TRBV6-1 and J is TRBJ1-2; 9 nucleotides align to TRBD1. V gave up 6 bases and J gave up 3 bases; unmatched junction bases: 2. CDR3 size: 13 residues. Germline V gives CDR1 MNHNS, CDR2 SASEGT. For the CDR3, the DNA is TGTGCCAGCAGCAGGGACAGGGACTATGGCTACACCTTC. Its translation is CASSRDRDYGYTF.

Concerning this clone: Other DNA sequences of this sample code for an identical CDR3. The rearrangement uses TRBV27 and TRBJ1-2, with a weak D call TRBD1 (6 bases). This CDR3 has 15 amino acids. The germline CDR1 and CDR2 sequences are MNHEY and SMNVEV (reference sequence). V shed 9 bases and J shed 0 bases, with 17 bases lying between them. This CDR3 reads CASSRGTPTNYGYTF. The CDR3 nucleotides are TGTGCCAGTAGTAGAGGGACACCGACTAACTATGGCTACACCTTC.

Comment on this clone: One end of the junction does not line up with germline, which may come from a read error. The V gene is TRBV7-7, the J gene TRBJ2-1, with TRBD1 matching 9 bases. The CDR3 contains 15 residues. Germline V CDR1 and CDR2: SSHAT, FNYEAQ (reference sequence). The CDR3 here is CASSPTGGAYNEQFF. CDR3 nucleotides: TGTGCTAGCAGCCCTACAGGGGGCGCCTACAATGAGCAGTTCTTC. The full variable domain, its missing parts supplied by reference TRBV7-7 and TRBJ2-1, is GAGVSQSPRYKVTKRGQDVTLRCDPISSHATLYWYQQALGQGPEFLTYFNYEAQPDKSGLPSDRFSAERPEGSISTLTIQRTEQRDSAMYRCASSPTGGAYNEQFFGPGTRLTVL.

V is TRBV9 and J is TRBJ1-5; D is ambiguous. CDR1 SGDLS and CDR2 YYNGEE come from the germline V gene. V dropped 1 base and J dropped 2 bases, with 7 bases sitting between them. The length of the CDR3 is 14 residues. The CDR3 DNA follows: TGTGCCAGCAGCGTATCGGCAGGCAATCAGCCCCAGCATTTT. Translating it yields CASSVSAGNQPQHF. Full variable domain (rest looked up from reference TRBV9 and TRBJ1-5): DSGVTQTPKHLITATGQRVTLRCSPRSGDLSVYWYQQSLDQGLQFLIQYYNGEERAKGNILERFSAQQFPDLHSELNLSSLELGDSALYFCASSVSAGNQPQHFGDGTRLSIL.

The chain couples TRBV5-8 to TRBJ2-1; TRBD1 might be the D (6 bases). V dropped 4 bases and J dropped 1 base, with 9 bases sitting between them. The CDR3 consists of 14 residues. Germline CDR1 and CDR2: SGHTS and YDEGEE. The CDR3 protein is CASSPQGSYNEQFF. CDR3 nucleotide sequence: TGTGCCAGCAGCCCGCAGGGGTCCTACAATGAGCAGTTCTTC.

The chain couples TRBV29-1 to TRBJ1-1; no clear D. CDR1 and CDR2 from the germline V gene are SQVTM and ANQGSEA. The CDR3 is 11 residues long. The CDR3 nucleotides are TGCTCCTCCTCTTTGAACACTGAAGCTTTCTTT. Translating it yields CSSSLNTEAFF.

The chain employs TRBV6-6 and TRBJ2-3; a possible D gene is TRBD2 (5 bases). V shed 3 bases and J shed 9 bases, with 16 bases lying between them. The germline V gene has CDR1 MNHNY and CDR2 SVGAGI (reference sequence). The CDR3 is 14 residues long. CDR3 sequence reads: CASSYRENGMTQYF. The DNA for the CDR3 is TGTGCCAGCAGTTATCGGGAAAATGGGATGACGCAGTATTTT.